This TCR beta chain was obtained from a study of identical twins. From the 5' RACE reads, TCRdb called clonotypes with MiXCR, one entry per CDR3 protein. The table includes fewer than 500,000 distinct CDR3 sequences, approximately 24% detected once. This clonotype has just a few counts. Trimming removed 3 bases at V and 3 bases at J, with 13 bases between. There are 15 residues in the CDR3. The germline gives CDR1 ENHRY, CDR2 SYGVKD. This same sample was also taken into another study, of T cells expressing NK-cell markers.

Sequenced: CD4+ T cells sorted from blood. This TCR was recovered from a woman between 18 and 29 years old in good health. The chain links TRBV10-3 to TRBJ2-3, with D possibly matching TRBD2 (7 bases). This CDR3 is CAISDRRGPTDTQYF. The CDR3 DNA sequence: TGTGCCATCAGTGATAGGCGGGGGCCAACAGATACGCAGTATTTT.